The subject of this entry is one T cell receptor beta chain. Its antigen remains unidentified. At a deep level, the assay was run. Several immunoSEQ plates received, in even portions, the genomic DNA of each subset. It was 150 to 200 ng DNA, about 30,000 T cell genomes, that sorted-subset replicate PCRs used. Clones were sequenced by immunoSEQ multiplex PCR, and TCRdb holds only the in-frame ones, with some missing. The sample carries 2,500,000 or so clones, just under 95% recorded once. These data are taken from a study of shared clonotypes between healthy human individuals. V shed 2 bases and J shed 4 bases, with 12 bases lying between them. The CDR3 runs to 15 residues. Looked up from germline, CDR1 is SNHLY and CDR2 is FYNNEI. Study observations and caveats: Blood was the only sampled material, and tissue repertoires likely differ.

The chain carries TRBV2 and TRBJ2-1; a weak D match, TRBD1 (6 bases). The sequencing sample was made of naive CD4+ T cells from PBMCs. Specified subset: CD45RA+ positively selected. The clonotype was recovered from a man aged 18 to 30 in good health. Some clones in this sample may be carry-over from other donors' samples. DNA of the CDR3: TGTGCCAGCAGTGAATGGCAGGGGCCTTACAATGAGCAGTTCTTC. This sequence encodes CASSEWQGPYNEQFF.